The rows below give T cell receptor beta chains drawn from one sample of a study of OX40 agonist ivuxolimab in advanced cancers. Method: immunoSEQ multiplex PCR; TCRdb's copy keeps in-frame clones and lacks some. In the table there are some 77,000 clones, over 80% of which are singletons. This specimen consisted of CD4+ or CD8+ T cells sorted from blood, obtained in a trial of the OX40 agonist ivuxolimab. These receptors were obtained from an adult with an advanced solid tumor such as melanoma, head and neck, liver or kidney cancer. Each CDR3 is given with its conserved first and last residue. The order of the fields is V gene, clone size, D gene, J gene, CDR3 DNA, CDR3 protein. D genes are given only for firm matches. Clone sizes are given selectively: once, few, many, or a class where the clone is expanded.

TRBV15	NA	TRBD1	TRBJ1-4	TGTGCCACCAGCAGCGGGACAGGCCCTAGTGAAAAACTGTTTTTT	CATSSGTGPSEKLFF
TRBV7-2	NA	NA	TRBJ1-2	TGTGCCAGCAGCTCCGGCGGGCGGGGGGGTGATGGCTACACCTTC	CASSSGGRGGDGYTF
TRBV10-2	few	NA	TRBJ1-5	TGCGCCAGCACTCTGGGCAATCAGCCCCAGCATTTT	CASTLGNQPQHF
TRBV5-1	NA	NA	TRBJ1-1	TGCGCCAGCAGCTTGGCCCTACAGGGTTCCAACACTGAAGCTTTCTTT	CASSLALQGSNTEAFF
TRBV19	NA	TRBD1	TRBJ1-2	TGTGCCAGTAGCAGTGGGACAGGGGGTTTCTATGGCTACACCTTC	CASSSGTGGFYGYTF
TRBV5-1	NA	NA	TRBJ2-7	TGCGCCAGCAGCTTTGGGGCAGGCTCTCGCTACGAGCAGTACTTC	CASSFGAGSRYEQYF
TRBV9	NA	NA	TRBJ2-7	TGTGCCAGCAGCTGGGGCGGGGGCCACGAGCAGTACTTC	CASSWGGGHEQYF
TRBV7-6	NA	TRBD1	TRBJ2-7	TGTGCCAGCAGCTTAGGGACAGGGATGTGGAACGAGCAGTACTTC	CASSLGTGMWNEQYF
TRBV5-6	NA	NA	TRBJ2-7	TGTGCCAGCAGCTTCTCGGGTTACGAGCAGTACTTC	CASSFSGYEQYF
TRBV2	medium-sized	NA	TRBJ2-7	TGTGCCAGTACAGGGTCCTACGAGCAGTACTTC	CASTGSYEQYF
TRBV6-5	NA	NA	TRBJ1-2	TGTGCCAGCAGCCCCGGGACAACTAACTATGGCTACACCTTC	CASSPGTTNYGYTF
TRBV13	NA	NA	TRBJ2-7	TGTGCCAGCAGCTTAGGGACCTCCTACGAGCAGTACTTC	CASSLGTSYEQYF
TRBV4-1	NA	TRBD1	TRBJ2-1	TGCGCCAGCAGCCAAGCCACAGGGGGCGCGCTCTACGAAGACAGACACTACAATGAGCAGTTCTTC	CASSQATGGALYEDRHYNEQFF
TRBV9	NA	TRBD1	TRBJ2-7	TGTGCCAGCAGCGCCGGACAGGGGATCATCTACGAGCAGTACTTC	CASSAGQGIIYEQYF
TRBV11-3	NA	NA	TRBJ2-1	TGTGCCAGCAGCTTAGATATGGAGGGCTACAATGAGCAGTTCTTC	CASSLDMEGYNEQFF
TRBV6-5	NA	TRBD1	TRBJ2-2	TGTGCCAGCAGCAAGGACAGGGGGCCCGGGGAGCTGTTTTTT	CASSKDRGPGELFF
TRBV15	NA	NA	TRBJ2-7	TGTGCCACCAGCAGAGCAGCCCCACCCTACGAGCAGTACTTC	CATSRAAPPYEQYF
TRBV6-5	NA	NA	TRBJ2-5	TGTGCCAGCAGTTACCAGCCCCAAGAGACCCAGTACTTC	CASSYQPQETQYF
TRBV29-1	NA	NA	TRBJ2-7	TGCAGCGTTGCAGGGGGGGACTACGAGCAGTACTTC	CSVAGGDYEQYF
TRBV12-5	NA	NA	TRBJ2-3	TGTGCTAGTCGCATGTGGGCCTTAAGCACAGATACGCAGTATTTT	CASRMWALSTDTQYF
TRBV6-5	NA	NA	TRBJ2-7	TGTGCCAGCAGTCACTTAGAGTCGCCCGACGAGCAGTACTTC	CASSHLESPDEQYF
TRBV7-9	once	TRBD1	TRBJ1-5	TGTGCCAGCAGCTCAACTGGGGACAGGGATCAGCCCCAGCATTTT	CASSSTGDRDQPQHF
TRBV4-1	NA	NA	TRBJ2-7	TGCGCCAGCAGCCTCCGCGGGGCCCCAGGGGCCTACGAGCAGTACTTC	CASSLRGAPGAYEQYF
TRBV19	NA	NA	TRBJ1-5	TGTGCCAGTAAAACTAACCTTTATAGCAATCAGCCCCAGCATTTT	CASKTNLYSNQPQHF
TRBV6-5	medium-sized	NA	TRBJ2-2	TGTGCCAGCAGTTACTCGAGGGACGGCACCGGGGAGCTGTTTTTT	CASSYSRDGTGELFF
TRBV5-4	NA	NA	TRBJ1-3	TGTGCCAGCAGCTTGTCGGGACCTTCTGGAAACACCATGTATTTT	CASSLSGPSGNTMYF
TRBV7-5	NA	NA	TRBJ2-7	TGTGTCAGAAGCTTGCGGATGGGACTAGCGGGGGGCCCGTCCTTCAAGCTATACGAGCAGTACTTC	CVRSLRMGLAGGPSFKLYEQYF
TRBV11-2	NA	NA	TRBJ1-2	TGTGCCAGCGCACTGACTGTCAGGGCACAGGGCGGGTATGGCTACACCTTC	CASALTVRAQGGYGYTF
TRBV27	NA	NA	TRBJ2-5	TGTGCCAGCAGCCAATTATTCGGGACACTTGGGGAGACCCAGTACTTC	CASSQLFGTLGETQYF